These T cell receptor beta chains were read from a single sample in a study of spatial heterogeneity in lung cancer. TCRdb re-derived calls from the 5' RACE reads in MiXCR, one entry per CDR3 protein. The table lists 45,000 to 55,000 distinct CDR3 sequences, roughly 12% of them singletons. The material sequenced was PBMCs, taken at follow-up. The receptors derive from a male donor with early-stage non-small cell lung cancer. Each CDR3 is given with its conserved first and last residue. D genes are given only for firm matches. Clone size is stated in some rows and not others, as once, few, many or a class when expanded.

TGCAGCGCCAGGACTAGCGGGAGTACATCAGATACGCAGTATTTT,CSARTSGSTSDTQYF,few,TRBJ2-3,TRBV29-1,TRBD2
TGCAGTGCTCTCTCGGGGCAAGGCAATCAGCCCCAGCATTTT,CSALSGQGNQPQHF,many,TRBJ1-5,TRBV20-1,.
TGTGCCAGCAGCCAAGGGAAACCGACCTCCTACAATGAGCAGTTCTTC,CASSQGKPTSYNEQFF,many,TRBJ2-1,TRBV14,.
TGTGCCAGCAGCAAAGAAGAGGGCACAGATACGCAGTATTTT,CASSKEEGTDTQYF,many,TRBJ2-3,TRBV21-1,.
TGTGCCAGCATCCCACCCGGGACAGGCCCCCCGACGCAGTATTTT,CASIPPGTGPPTQYF,many,TRBJ2-3,TRBV12-3/TRBV12-4,TRBD1
TGTGCCAGCAACCTGGGGGATTCACCCCTCCACTTT,CASNLGDSPLHF,few,TRBJ1-6,TRBV5-6,.
TGTGCCAGCAGTCTCCCCGGAGGTTACGAGCAGTACTTC,CASSLPGGYEQYF,.,TRBJ2-7,TRBV27,.
TGTGCCAGCAGCCTCCAGGGACTAGGACTGCAGACCCAGTACTTC,CASSLQGLGLQTQYF,many,TRBJ2-5,TRBV7-2,TRBD2
TGTGCCAGCAGTGCCCCGGGGGGGCTGTTTTTT,CASSAPGGLFF,.,TRBJ2-2,TRBV28,TRBD2
TGTGCCAGCAGTGCAGTATGGGGCCTGCCCTCTTCAACTAATGAAAAACTGTTTTTT,CASSAVWGLPSSTNEKLFF,many,TRBJ1-4,TRBV6-1,.
TGTGCCAGCAGCTTTGGGGGGCGTAGCAATGAGCAGTTCTTC,CASSFGGRSNEQFF,many,TRBJ2-1,TRBV11-2,.
TGTGCCTGGAGTTACGGTTCCATGTTTTCACCCCTCCACTTT,CAWSYGSMFSPLHF,.,TRBJ1-6,TRBV30,.
TGCGCCAGCAGCGCCGGCCCGGGACAGGGGCAAGAGACCCAGTACTTC,CASSAGPGQGQETQYF,few,TRBJ2-5,TRBV23-1,TRBD1
TGTGCCAGCAGTTTCAGGGATAGCCAAAACATTCAGTACTTC,CASSFRDSQNIQYF,.,TRBJ2-4,TRBV12-3/TRBV12-4,.
TGTGCCAGCAGCTCGATTATGGGCAAAAACATTCAGTACTTC,CASSSIMGKNIQYF,.,TRBJ2-4,TRBV7-2,.
TGTGCCAGCAGCTTACTTGACCAGCGGGAAAAGTTCTTC,CASSLLDQREKFF,many,TRBJ2-1,TRBV7-2,TRBD2
TGTGCCACCAGTGACCGGGGACGGAACTATGGCTACACCTTC,CATSDRGRNYGYTF,many,TRBJ1-2,TRBV24-1,.
TGTGCCAGCAGTATATCCAGGGGGCCCTCCTATAATTCACCCCTCCACTTT,CASSISRGPSYNSPLHF,.,TRBJ1-6,TRBV25-1,TRBD1
TGCAGTGCTGGATTCCAGGGGGCGAACACCGGGGAGCTGTTTTTT,CSAGFQGANTGELFF,many,TRBJ2-2,TRBV20-1,TRBD1
TGTGCCAGCAGCTTAGATGGCACAGATACGCAGTATTTT,CASSLDGTDTQYF,few,TRBJ2-3,TRBV11-2,.
TGTGCCAGCAGTTACGCAGCTCAGGGGGTGCATGCTTTCTTT,CASSYAAQGVHAFF,.,TRBJ1-1,TRBV6-2/TRBV6-3,TRBD1
TGTGCCAGCAGTGACTCTGGCGTAGATACGCAGTATTTT,CASSDSGVDTQYF,.,TRBJ2-3,TRBV10-3,.
TGTGCCAGCAGCCCTCCTTTTGGACGGAGCTCCTACGAGCAGTACTTC,CASSPPFGRSSYEQYF,.,TRBJ2-7,TRBV7-2,.
TGCAGCGCTGAGGGGCGGACTAACACCGGGGAGCTGTTTTTT,CSAEGRTNTGELFF,few,TRBJ2-2,TRBV29-1,.
TGTGCCAGCAGCACGGGGACGGCCCCGCGGGAAGCTTTCTTT,CASSTGTAPREAFF,many,TRBJ1-1,TRBV5-5,.
TGTGCCAGCAGCCCGGAGGGGAGGAGTTACAATGAGCAGTTCTTC,CASSPEGRSYNEQFF,.,TRBJ2-1,TRBV3-1,.
TGTGCCAGCAGCCTACAGGGAGGGATCGCTGAAGCTTTCTTT,CASSLQGGIAEAFF,.,TRBJ1-1,TRBV7-9,.
TGTGCCAGCAGCCTGTTCAGCTCCCGGACAGATACGCAGTATTTT,CASSLFSSRTDTQYF,.,TRBJ2-3,TRBV12-3/TRBV12-4,.
TGTGCCAGCTCACCACCGTGGCGGGCAGGGAAAGAGACCCAGTACTTC,CASSPPWRAGKETQYF,few,TRBJ2-5,TRBV18,.
TGCAGTGCTCAGAGGGGGAGCACAGATACGCAGTATTTT,CSAQRGSTDTQYF,.,TRBJ2-3,TRBV20-1,.
TGTGCCTGGAGTGTACTCACCGGGGAGCTGTTTTTT,CAWSVLTGELFF,few,TRBJ2-2,TRBV30,.
TGTGCCAGCAGCTTATCCGACGGCTCGCTCTACGAGCAGTACTTC,CASSLSDGSLYEQYF,many,TRBJ2-7,TRBV7-2,.
TGTGCCAGCGCCACACAGGGAGACAGGAATTCACCCCTCCACTTT,CASATQGDRNSPLHF,few,TRBJ1-6,TRBV7-3,.
TGTGCCAGCAGTTACGTCGGGGGCACGGCGAGGCAGTACTTC,CASSYVGGTARQYF,.,TRBJ2-7,TRBV6-2/TRBV6-3,.
TGTGCCAGCAGCTTGGGGCCTTTCTCCTACAATGAGCAGTTCTTC,CASSLGPFSYNEQFF,.,TRBJ2-1,TRBV7-4,.
TGTGCCAGCAGCCCGGCTTTTGGTGGCATTCAGTACTTC,CASSPAFGGIQYF,many,TRBJ2-4,TRBV5-4,.
TGTGCCAGCAGGACAGCGACGGACTATGGCTACACCTTC,CASRTATDYGYTF,many,TRBJ1-2,TRBV12-3/TRBV12-4,.
TGTGCCAGCAGCCAAGATGCGAGAGGCCACTATGGCTACACCTTC,CASSQDARGHYGYTF,many,TRBJ1-2,TRBV4-2,.
TGTGCCAGCACCCAAGCGGGGCGCACAGATACGCAGTATTTT,CASTQAGRTDTQYF,.,TRBJ2-3,TRBV12-3/TRBV12-4,TRBD2
TGCGCCAGCAGTGCTAGACCGATGGCCTACGAGCAGTACTTC,CASSARPMAYEQYF,.,TRBJ2-7,TRBV5-1,.
TGCAGTGCACCTTCAGCTAGCAATCAGCCCCAGCATTTT,CSAPSASNQPQHF,many,TRBJ1-5,TRBV20-1,.
TGTGCCAGCTCACCAGGAAATGGCGGAAACACCATATATTTT,CASSPGNGGNTIYF,many,TRBJ1-3,TRBV18,.
TGCAGTGCTATCAGGGGTTCCTACTATGGCTACACCTTC,CSAIRGSYYGYTF,few,TRBJ1-2,TRBV20-1,.
TGTGCCAGTAGTCCTGACTATTATTACTCCTACAATGAGCAGTTCTTC,CASSPDYYYSYNEQFF,many,TRBJ2-1,TRBV19,.
TGTGCCAGCACCTCCCCGGGACTAGCGGGAGAGGGAACCAAAAACATTCAGTACTTC,CASTSPGLAGEGTKNIQYF,few,TRBJ2-4,TRBV11-2,TRBD2
TGTGCCAGCAGCTTAGCCCCGACTAGCGGGAGGGCCCATGAGCAGTTCTTC,CASSLAPTSGRAHEQFF,many,TRBJ2-1,TRBV7-2,TRBD2
TGTGCCAGCATCCTTCAAGGGACAGCATCCTACGAGCAGTACTTC,CASILQGTASYEQYF,.,TRBJ2-7,TRBV7-9,TRBD1
TGCGCCAGCCCTTGGCGGGAGGGCCCAAATGAGCAGTTCTTC,CASPWREGPNEQFF,many,TRBJ2-1,TRBV10-1,TRBD2
TGTGCCAGCAAGCTACAGGGGGAAACTAACTATGGCTACACCTTC,CASKLQGETNYGYTF,many,TRBJ1-2,TRBV6-4,TRBD1
TGTGCCAGCATCGGCCAGGTCAGCACCTACGAGCAGTACTTC,CASIGQVSTYEQYF,many,TRBJ2-7,TRBV6-1,.
TGTGCCAGCTCACCACGAGGAGCGGCTTTCTTT,CASSPRGAAFF,many,TRBJ1-1,TRBV18,.
TGTGCCAGCAGAAGGGACCTTTACGAGCAGTACTTC,CASRRDLYEQYF,many,TRBJ2-7,TRBV14,.
TGTGCCAGCGGGGACAGTCCAAATTCACCCCTCCACTTT,CASGDSPNSPLHF,many,TRBJ1-6,TRBV12-3/TRBV12-4,TRBD1
TGTGCCACCAGCCCAGGGGATTTCAATCAGCCCCAGCATTTT,CATSPGDFNQPQHF,many,TRBJ1-5,TRBV15,.
TGTGCCAGCAGTTACTCGATCCTAGAACAAACTACCTACGAGCAGTACTTC,CASSYSILEQTTYEQYF,.,TRBJ2-7,TRBV6-7,.
TGCAGTGCTAGGAGAGGGTACGGCAATGAGCAGTTCTTC,CSARRGYGNEQFF,.,TRBJ2-1,TRBV20-1,.
TGTGCCTTCTACCCAGTATCTGAAGCTTTCTTT,CAFYPVSEAFF,.,TRBJ1-1,TRBV30,.
TGTGCCAGCAGTCGTACCGGGACAGGGGTCCCGAATGAGCAGTTCTTC,CASSRTGTGVPNEQFF,.,TRBJ2-1,TRBV6-2/TRBV6-3,TRBD1
TGTGCCAGCATCGCCACAAACGAGCAGTACTTC,CASIATNEQYF,.,TRBJ2-7,TRBV2,.